The 16 T cell receptor beta chains reported below all come from one sample, sequenced in a study of CD8+CD57+ T cells in acquired aplastic anemia. Genomic DNA was employed as the template in profiling TCR beta VDJ and CDR3. One entry per CDR3 protein results from TCRdb running MiXCR on the reads. The sample holds 68,000 or so distinct CDR3 sequences, approximately 54% seen once. The sample comprised sorted CD4+, CD8+, or CD8+CD57+ T cells (not recorded which) from PBMCs. These receptors originate from a human donor in good health, serving as a control.

The V gene is TRBV29-1, the J gene TRBJ2-1; 12 nucleotides line up with TRBD1. There are 17 residues in the CDR3. Germline CDR1 reads SQVTM; CDR2 reads ANQGSEA. The junction had 11 bases not matched to a gene; V was cut back by 4 bases and J by 4 bases. CDR3 bases: TGCAGCGTTGTCAGGCAGGGGACAGGGGGCAGTTACAATGAGCAGTTCTTC. This encodes CSVVRQGTGGSYNEQFF.

This clonotype was counted ten times or more. The chain combines TRBV6-5 with TRBJ2-1; no definite D call. Trimming removed 4 bases at V and 4 bases at J, with 14 bases between. CDR1 MNHEY and CDR2 SVGAGI come from the germline V gene. This CDR3 comprises 15 residues. The CDR3 sequence: CASSSPLGIYNEQFF. CDR3 in DNA: TGTGCCAGCAGTTCACCACTGGGGATTTACAATGAGCAGTTCTTC.

In regard to this clonotype: The final CDR3 position lacks the conserved phenylalanine or tryptophan, pointing to a likely read error. This chain joins TRBV27 and TRBJ2-5; D gene unclear. Germline CDR1 reads MNHEY; CDR2 reads SMNVEV (reference sequence). V was trimmed by 2 bases and J by 5 bases, leaving 3 bases between them. The CDR3 sequence is 11 residues long. Here the CDR3 reads CASSLGETQYY. In DNA form, the CDR3 reads TGTGCCAGCAGTTTAGGGGAGACCCAGTACTAC.

This clonotype was counted ten times or more. It may be a read error: a sequence one base away is much more abundant. The rearrangement links TRBV5-1 to TRBJ1-2, with 11 positions matching TRBD1. This CDR3 comprises 15 residues. Germline V CDR1 and CDR2: SGHRS, YFSETQ. The CDR3 loop reads CASSMGTGGNYSYTF. The CDR3 DNA sequence: TGCGCCAGCAGCATGGGGACAGGGGGGAACTATAGCTACACCTTC.

There are many counts of this clonotype. The V and J genes are TRBV20-1 and TRBJ2-5; perhaps TRBD2 as D (5 bases). The CDR3 is made up of 18 amino acids. V was shortened by 0 bases and J by 3 bases, with 23 bases between the two germline ends. Germline CDR1 and CDR2: DFQATT and SNEGSKA (reference sequence). The CDR3 loop is CSARDYLEGSFVEETQYF. The CDR3 DNA is TGCAGTGCTAGAGATTATCTAGAGGGAAGTTTTGTGGAAGAGACCCAGTACTTC.

As to this clonotype: No conserved phenylalanine or tryptophan ends this CDR3, so it is likely a read error. The V call is TRBV10-3, the J call TRBJ2-1; 10 bases map to TRBD2. Germline loops: CDR1 ENHRY, CDR2 SYGVKD. The V segment lost 3 bases and the J segment 0 bases; nucleotides outside the gene matches: 5. The CDR3 loop spans 17 amino acids. In DNA, the CDR3 is TGTGCCATCAGTGACGGTAGCGGGAGGAACTCCTACAATGAGCAGTTCAGA. Translation: CAISDGSGRNSYNEQFR.

This clonotype was detected only once. V is TRBV5-1 and J is TRBJ2-7; D is possibly TRBD1 (6 bases). The germline gives CDR1 SGHRS, CDR2 YFSETQ. Trimming removed 0 bases at V and 3 bases at J, with 13 bases between. The CDR3 extends over 15 amino acids. This chain's CDR3 is CASSLEQGSIYEQYF. CDR3 sequence (DNA): TGCGCCAGCAGCTTGGAGCAGGGGTCTATCTACGAGCAGTACTTC.

The V and J genes are TRBV10-3 and TRBJ1-2; TRBD1 agrees at 7 bases. This CDR3 contains 11 residues. V lost 5 bases to trimming and J lost 8 bases; unmatched junction nucleotides: 2. Germline assignment: CDR1 ENHRY and CDR2 SYGVKD. The CDR3 sequence is CAISQTGGYTF. Written as DNA, the CDR3 is TGTGCCATCAGTCAGACAGGGGGCTACACCTTC.

The table lists this clonotype with many counts. As DNA, the CDR3 is TGTGCCAGCAGCCGAGCGGGAGAAAGTTGGGATGAGCAGTTCTTC. This codes for CASSRAGESWDEQFF. The rearrangement links TRBV7-8 to TRBJ2-1; 8 nucleotides line up with TRBD2. Trimming removed 5 bases from V and 8 bases from J; junction bases left unmatched: 11. The CDR3 runs 15 residues. Germline lookup yields CDR1 SGHVS and CDR2 FQNEAQ.

This clonotype has just one count. This chain connects TRBV25-1 to TRBJ1-2; the D is unclear. CDR3 size: 14 residues. CDR1 MGHDK and CDR2 SYGVNS come from the germline V gene. The germline V and J ends were trimmed by 1 base and 7 bases, with 13 bases remaining between them. The CDR3 sequence is CASSEFGSEGGYTF. CDR3 DNA: TGTGCCAGCAGTGAATTTGGGTCCGAGGGTGGCTACACCTTC.

On this clonotype: An end of the junction does not agree with germline; a read error may underlie this. The chain employs TRBV7-2 and TRBJ1-1, with D maybe TRBD1 (6 bases). The CDR3 is 15 residues long. The V gene's germline CDR1 is SGHTA and CDR2 FQGNSA. CDR3 nucleotide sequence: TGTGCCAGCAGCGTAGCGCAGGGGCTACACACTGAAGCTTTCTTT. Its translation: CASSVAQGLHTEAFF.

Many counts were recorded for this clonotype. The genes are TRBV5-1 and TRBJ1-2; D remains ambiguous. The CDR3 consists of 16 residues. The ends were cut back, 0 bases at V and 4 bases at J, with 16 bases in the middle. The germline CDR1 and CDR2 sequences are SGHRS and YFSETQ. The CDR3: CASSLDVGGTRYGYTF. The CDR3 region has the DNA TGCGCCAGCAGCTTGGACGTCGGAGGAACGCGCTATGGCTACACCTTC.

The CDR3 DNA sequence: TGTGCCAGCACCGATAGGACAGATGAAGCTTTCTTT. This gives the protein CASTDRTDEAFF. This chain joins TRBV7-8 and TRBJ1-1; possibly TRBD1 for D (6 bases). V was cut by 7 bases and J by 7 bases, with 13 bases left in between. This CDR3 comprises 12 residues. Germline values: CDR1 SGHVS, CDR2 FQNEAQ.

The chain joins TRBV29-1 to TRBJ2-5, with 9 bases lining up with TRBD1. CDR1 and CDR2 from the germline V gene are SQVTM and ANQGSEA. J gave up 5 bases and V 6 bases, and 7 bases lay outside the gene matches. This CDR3 is built from 13 residues. This CDR3 is CSVPGTGQETQYF. Here the CDR3 DNA reads TGCAGCGTACCCGGGACAGGGCAGGAGACCCAGTACTTC.

This clonotype was seen ten or more times. This chain uses TRBV12-3 or TRBV12-4 with TRBJ1-2; 8 nucleotides align to TRBD1. The CDR3 contains 17 residues. V lost 4 bases to trimming and J lost 5 bases; unmatched junction nucleotides: 15. The CDR3 DNA reads as TGTGCCAGCAGTTCGGCCCCCGGGACAGGCTTTTTATATGGCTACACCTTC. This gives the protein CASSSAPGTGFLYGYTF.

This clonotype has only a few counts. V and J are TRBV29-1 and TRBJ2-1; 11 bases match TRBD1. With V trimmed by 1 base and J by 8 bases, 7 bases remained unmatched. The germline gives CDR1 SQVTM, CDR2 ANQGSEA. This CDR3 region has 15 residues. CDR3 loop: CSVEVSWTGGDEQFF. The CDR3 nucleotides read TGCAGCGTTGAAGTTTCCTGGACAGGGGGCGATGAGCAGTTCTTC.